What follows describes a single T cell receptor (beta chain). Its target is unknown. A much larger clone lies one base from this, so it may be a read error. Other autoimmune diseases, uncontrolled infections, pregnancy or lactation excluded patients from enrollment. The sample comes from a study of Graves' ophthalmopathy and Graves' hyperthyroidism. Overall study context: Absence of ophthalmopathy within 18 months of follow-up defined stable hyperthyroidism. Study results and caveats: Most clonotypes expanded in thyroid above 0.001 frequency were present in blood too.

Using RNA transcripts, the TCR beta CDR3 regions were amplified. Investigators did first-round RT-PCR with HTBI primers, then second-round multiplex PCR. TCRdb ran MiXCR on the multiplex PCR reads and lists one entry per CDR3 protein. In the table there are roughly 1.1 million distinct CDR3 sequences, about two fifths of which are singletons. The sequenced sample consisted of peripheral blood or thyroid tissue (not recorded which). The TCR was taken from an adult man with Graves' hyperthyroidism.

CDR3 bases: TGTGCCAGCACAGGGGGCGCGAACTATGGCTACACCTTC. It is translated as CASTGGANYGYTF. The chain carries TRBV6-5 and TRBJ1-2, with 8 bases identical to TRBD1. CDR1 and CDR2 (germline): MNHEY, SVGAGI. With V trimmed by 7 bases and J by 2 bases, 3 bases remained unmatched. This CDR3 contains 13 residues.